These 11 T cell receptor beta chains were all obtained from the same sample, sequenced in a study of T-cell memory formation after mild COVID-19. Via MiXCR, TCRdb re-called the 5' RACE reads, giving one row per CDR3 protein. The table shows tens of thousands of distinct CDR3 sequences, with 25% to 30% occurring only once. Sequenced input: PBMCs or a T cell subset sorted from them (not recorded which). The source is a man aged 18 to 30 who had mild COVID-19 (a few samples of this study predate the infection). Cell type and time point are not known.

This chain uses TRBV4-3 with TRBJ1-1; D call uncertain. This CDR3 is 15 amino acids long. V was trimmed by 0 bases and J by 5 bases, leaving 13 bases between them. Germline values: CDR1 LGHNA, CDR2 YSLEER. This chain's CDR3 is CASSQERAGLTEAFF. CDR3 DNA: TGCGCCAGCAGCCAAGAACGAGCGGGTTTAACTGAAGCTTTCTTT.

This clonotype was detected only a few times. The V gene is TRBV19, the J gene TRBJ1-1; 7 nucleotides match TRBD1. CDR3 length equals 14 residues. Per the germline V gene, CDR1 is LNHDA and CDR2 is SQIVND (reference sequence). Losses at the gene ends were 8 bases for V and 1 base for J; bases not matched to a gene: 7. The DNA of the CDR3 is TGTGCCAGTTGGAGGGGGCTGGGGAACACTGAAGCTTTCTTT. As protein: CASWRGLGNTEAFF. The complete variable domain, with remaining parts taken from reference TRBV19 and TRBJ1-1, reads DGGITQSPKYLFRKEGQNVTLSCEQNLNHDAMYWYRQDPGQGLRLIYYSQIVNDFQKGDIAEGYSVSREKKESFPLTVTSAQKNPTAFYLCASWRGLGNTEAFFGQGTRLTVV.

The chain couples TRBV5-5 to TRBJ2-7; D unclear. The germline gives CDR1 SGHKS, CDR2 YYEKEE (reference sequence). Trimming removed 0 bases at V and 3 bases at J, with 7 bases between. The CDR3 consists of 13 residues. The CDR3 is CASSLEGNYEQYV. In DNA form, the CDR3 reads TGTGCCAGCAGCTTGGAGGGCAACTACGAGCAGTACGTC.

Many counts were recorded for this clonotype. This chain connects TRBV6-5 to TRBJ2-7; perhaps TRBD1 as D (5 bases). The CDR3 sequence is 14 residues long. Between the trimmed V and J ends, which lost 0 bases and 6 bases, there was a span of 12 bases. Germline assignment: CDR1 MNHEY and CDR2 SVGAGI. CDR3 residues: CASSYSRVALEQYF. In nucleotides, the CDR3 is TGTGCCAGCAGTTACTCCAGGGTCGCCCTCGAGCAGTACTTC.

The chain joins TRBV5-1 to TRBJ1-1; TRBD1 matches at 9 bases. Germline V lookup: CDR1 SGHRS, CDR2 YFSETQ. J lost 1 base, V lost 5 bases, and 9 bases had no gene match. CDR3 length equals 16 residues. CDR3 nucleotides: TGCGCCAGCAGGAGATGGACAGGGGTGGAGAACACTGAAGCTTTCTTT. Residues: CASRRWTGVENTEAFF.

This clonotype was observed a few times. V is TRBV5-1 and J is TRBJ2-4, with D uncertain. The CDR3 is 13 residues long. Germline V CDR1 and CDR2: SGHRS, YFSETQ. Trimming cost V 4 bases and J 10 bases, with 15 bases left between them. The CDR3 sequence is CASSPNISLIQYF. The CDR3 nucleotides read TGCGCCAGCAGCCCTAACATTTCCTTAATTCAGTACTTC.

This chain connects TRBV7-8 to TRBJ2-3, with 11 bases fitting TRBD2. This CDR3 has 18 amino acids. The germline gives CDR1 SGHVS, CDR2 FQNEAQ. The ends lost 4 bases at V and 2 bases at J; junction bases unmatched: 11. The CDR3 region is CASSSGDLAGGYTDTQYF. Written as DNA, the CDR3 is TGTGCCAGCAGCTCGGGGGACCTAGCGGGGGGTTACACAGATACGCAGTATTTT.

As DNA, the CDR3 is TGTGCTAGTGCTCGTGGTGGATTCGGGGAGACCCAGTACTTC. Translation: CASARGGFGETQYF. The chain couples TRBV12-5 to TRBJ2-5; D not certain. V lost 7 bases and J 5 bases, leaving 17 bases between the germline ends. Germline CDR1 reads LGHNT; CDR2 reads FRNRAP. This CDR3 is 14 amino acids long.

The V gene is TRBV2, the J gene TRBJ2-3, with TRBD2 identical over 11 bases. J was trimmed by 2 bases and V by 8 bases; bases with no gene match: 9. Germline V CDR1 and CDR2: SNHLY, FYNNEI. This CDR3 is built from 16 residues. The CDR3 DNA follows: TGTGCCAGCGGTCTTGGGACTAGCGGTTACACAGATACGCAGTATTTT. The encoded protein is CASGLGTSGYTDTQYF.

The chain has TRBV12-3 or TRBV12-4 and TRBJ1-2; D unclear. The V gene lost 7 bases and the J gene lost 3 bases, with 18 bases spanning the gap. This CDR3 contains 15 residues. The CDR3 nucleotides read TGTGCCAGCACTCCTAGGAGTGAACTCTACTATGGCTACACCTTC. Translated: CASTPRSELYYGYTF.

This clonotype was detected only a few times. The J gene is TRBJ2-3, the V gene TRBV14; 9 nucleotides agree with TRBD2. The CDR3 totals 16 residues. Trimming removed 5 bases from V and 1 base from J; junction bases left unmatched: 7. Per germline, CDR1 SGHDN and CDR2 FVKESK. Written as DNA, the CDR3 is TGTGCCAGCAGCACCCACTTAGCGGGGGGCACAGATACGCAGTATTTT. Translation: CASSTHLAGGTDTQYF.